This T cell receptor beta chain was identified in a study of blood T cell repertoires in COVID-19. TCRdb keeps only in-frame clones here, not all; method: immunoSEQ multiplex PCR. The top ten clones hold around 25% of a sample with around 20,000 clones, 70% to 90% of them seen once. V gave up 8 bases and J gave up 6 bases, with 16 bases separating them. The CDR3 has 14 residues. The V gene's germline CDR1 is MDHEN and CDR2 SYDVKM. The chain is built from TRBV28 and TRBJ2-2; a weak D match, TRBD2 (6 bases). The receptor was isolated from a human donor with active COVID-19. The donor label of this sample is uncertain. The sequencing sample was made of peripheral blood. Written as DNA, the CDR3 is TGTGCCAGCGCACCCGGGGGAGCGGCCGGGGAGCTGTTTTTT. Translation: CASAPGGAAGELFF.